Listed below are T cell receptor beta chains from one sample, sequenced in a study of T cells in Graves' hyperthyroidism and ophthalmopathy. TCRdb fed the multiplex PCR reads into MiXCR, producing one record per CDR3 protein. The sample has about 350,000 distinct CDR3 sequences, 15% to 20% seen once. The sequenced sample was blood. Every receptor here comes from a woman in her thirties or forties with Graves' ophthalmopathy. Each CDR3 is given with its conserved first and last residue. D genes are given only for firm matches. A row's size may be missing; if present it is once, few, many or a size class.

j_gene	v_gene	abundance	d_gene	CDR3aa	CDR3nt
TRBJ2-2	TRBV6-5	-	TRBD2	CASSYRAGGTGELFF	TGTGCCAGCAGTTACAGGGCGGGGGGCACCGGGGAGCTGTTTTTT
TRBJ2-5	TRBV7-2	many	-	CASSSGLETQYF	TGTGCCAGCAGCTCAGGATTGGAGACCCAGTACTTC
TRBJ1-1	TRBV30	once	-	CAWSVNGPFEAFF	TGTGCCTGGAGTGTAAACGGGCCGTTCGAAGCTTTCTTT
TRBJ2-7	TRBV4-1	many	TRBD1	CASSRGQGAVYEQYF	TGCGCCAGCAGCCGGGGACAGGGGGCTGTCTACGAGCAGTACTTC
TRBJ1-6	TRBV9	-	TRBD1	CASSVRTGSNSPLHF	TGTGCCAGCAGCGTTCGGACAGGCAGTAATTCACCCCTCCACTTT
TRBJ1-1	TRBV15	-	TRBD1	CATSKLPGAGGMNTEAFF	TGTGCCACCAGCAAACTACCTGGGGCAGGGGGCATGAACACTGAAGCTTTCTTT
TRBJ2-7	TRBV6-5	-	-	CASSYGTPYEQYF	TGTGCCAGCAGTTACGGGACACCGTACGAGCAGTACTTC
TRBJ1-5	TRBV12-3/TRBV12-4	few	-	CASSLAERTNQPQLF	TGTGCCAGCAGTTTAGCAGAGAGGACCAATCAGCCCCAGCTTTTT
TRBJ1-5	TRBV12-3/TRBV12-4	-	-	CASSFNAHQPQHF	TGTGCCAGCAGTTTTAATGCCCATCAGCCCCAGCATTTT
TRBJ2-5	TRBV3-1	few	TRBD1	CASSQDRVGWETQYF	TGTGCCAGCAGCCAGGACAGGGTGGGTTGGGAGACCCAGTACTTC
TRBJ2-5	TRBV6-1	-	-	CASSRDYGETQYF	TGTGCCAGCAGTCGAGATTACGGGGAGACCCAGTACTTC
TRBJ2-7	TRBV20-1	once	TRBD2	CSASPSGTYEQYF	TGCAGTGCTAGCCCTAGCGGGACCTACGAGCAGTACTTC
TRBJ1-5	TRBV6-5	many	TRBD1	CASSPRQGEPQHF	TGTGCCAGCAGCCCGCGCCAGGGGGAGCCCCAGCATTTT
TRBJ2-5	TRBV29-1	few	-	CSVETQETQYF	TGCAGCGTTGAAACACAAGAGACCCAGTACTTC
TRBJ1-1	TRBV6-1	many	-	CASTKSGEANTEAFF	TGTGCCAGCACTAAGTCAGGGGAAGCGAACACTGAAGCTTTCTTT
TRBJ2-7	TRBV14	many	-	CASSQDRAGLSSYEQYF	TGTGCCAGCAGCCAAGATCGAGCAGGTCTTAGCTCCTACGAGCAGTACTTC
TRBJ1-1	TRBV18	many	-	CASSPITGLEGAFF	TGTGCCAGCTCACCAATCACAGGGCTGGAGGGGGCTTTCTTT
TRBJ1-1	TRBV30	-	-	CVWSLAGDQGWTEAFF	TGTGTCTGGAGTTTGGCCGGGGACCAGGGTTGGACTGAAGCTTTCTTT
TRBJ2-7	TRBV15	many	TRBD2	CATSEEGAGAGLYEQYF	TGTGCCACCAGCGAGGAGGGTGCGGGAGCGGGTCTCTACGAGCAGTACTTC
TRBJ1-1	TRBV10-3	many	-	CATSQGSEAFF	TGTGCCACAAGCCAAGGGTCTGAAGCTTTCTTT
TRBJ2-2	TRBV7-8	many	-	CGGQPGDTGELFF	TGTGGGGGTCAGCCGGGGGACACCGGGGAGCTGTTTTTT
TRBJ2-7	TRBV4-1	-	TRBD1	CASSQQDRALYEQYF	TGCGCCAGCAGCCAACAGGACAGGGCCTTGTACGAGCAGTACTTC
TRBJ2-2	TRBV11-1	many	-	CASRAQGQRVTGELFF	TGTGCCAGCAGGGCACAGGGCCAACGCGTCACCGGGGAGCTGTTTTTT
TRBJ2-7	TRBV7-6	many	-	CASSLEGVSSYEQYF	TGTGCCAGCAGCTTAGAGGGGGTAAGCTCCTACGAGCAGTACTTC
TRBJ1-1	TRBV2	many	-	CASSEGGGITEAFF	TGTGCCAGCAGTGAAGGGGGGGGAATCACTGAAGCTTTCTTT
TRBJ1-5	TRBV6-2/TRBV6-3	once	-	CASRAQGGGNQPQHF	TGTGCCAGCAGGGCACAGGGCGGAGGCAATCAGCCCCAGCATTTT
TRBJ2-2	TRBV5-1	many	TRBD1	CASSLRTGDFTGELFF	TGCGCCAGCAGCTTGCGGACAGGAGACTTTACCGGGGAGCTGTTTTTT
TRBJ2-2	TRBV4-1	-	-	CASSQATAGELFF	TGCGCCAGCAGCCAAGCGACCGCCGGGGAGCTGTTTTTT
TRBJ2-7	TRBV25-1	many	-	CASSPSERGAEQYF	TGTGCCAGCAGTCCCAGCGAAAGGGGGGCCGAGCAGTACTTC
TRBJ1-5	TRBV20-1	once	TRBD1	CSALRIGTGDNQPQHF	TGCAGTGCCCTTCGGATAGGGACAGGGGACAATCAGCCCCAGCATTTT
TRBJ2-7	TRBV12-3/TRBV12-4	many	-	CASSLAGRLNEQYF	TGTGCCAGCAGTTTGGCAGGGAGATTGAACGAGCAGTACTTC
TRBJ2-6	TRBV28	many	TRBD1	CASRRTGSSGANVLTF	TGTGCCAGCAGGAGGACAGGTTCCTCTGGGGCCAACGTCCTGACTTTC
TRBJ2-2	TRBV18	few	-	CASSPPTNTGELFF	TGTGCCAGCTCACCACCGACCAACACCGGGGAGCTGTTTTTT
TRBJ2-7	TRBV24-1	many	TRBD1	CATREESGTGVAYEQYF	TGTGCCACCAGAGAAGAATCCGGGACAGGGGTCGCCTACGAGCAGTACTTC
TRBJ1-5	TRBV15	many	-	CATSRAGNQPQHF	TGTGCCACCAGCAGAGCAGGGAATCAGCCCCAGCATTTT
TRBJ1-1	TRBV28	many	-	CASSFGEMNTEAFF	TGTGCCAGCAGTTTTGGGGAGATGAACACTGAAGCTTTCTTT
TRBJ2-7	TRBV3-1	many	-	CASSQLLDSTYEQYF	TGTGCCAGCAGCCAGTTATTGGATAGTACCTACGAGCAGTACTTC
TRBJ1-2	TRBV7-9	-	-	CASSWGEGYTF	TGTGCCAGCAGTTGGGGGGAAGGCTACACCTTC
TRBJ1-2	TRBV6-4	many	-	CASETIGHRNYVYGYTF	TGTGCCAGCGAAACCATCGGACACCGGAATTACGTCTATGGCTACACCTTC
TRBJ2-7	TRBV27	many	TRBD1	CASKSQGDSYEQYF	TGTGCCAGCAAGTCACAGGGGGATTCGTACGAGCAGTACTTC
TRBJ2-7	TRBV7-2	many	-	CASSPASVSYEQYF	TGTGCCAGCAGCCCTGCTTCGGTCTCCTACGAGCAGTACTTC
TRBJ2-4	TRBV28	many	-	CASSLHRSLAKNIQYF	TGTGCCAGCAGTTTGCACCGCTCTCTAGCCAAAAACATTCAGTACTTC
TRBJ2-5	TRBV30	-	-	CAWTGPFSQYF	TGTGCCTGGACCGGACCATTTTCCCAGTACTTC
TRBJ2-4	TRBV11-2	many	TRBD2	CASSLGTRADLAKNIQYF	TGTGCCAGCAGCTTAGGGACTAGGGCGGACCTAGCCAAAAACATTCAGTACTTC
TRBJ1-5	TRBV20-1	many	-	CSARVEGHWSQPQHF	TGCAGTGCTAGAGTTGAAGGACATTGGAGCCAGCCCCAGCATTTT
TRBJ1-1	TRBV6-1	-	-	CASSEVFRGTEAFF	TGTGCCAGCAGTGAAGTTTTCAGGGGCACTGAAGCTTTCTTT
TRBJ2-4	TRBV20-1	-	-	CSARIGRVGQGWTLCYIQYF	TGCAGTGCTAGAATCGGTCGGGTTGGGCAGGGTTGGACCCTATGTTACATTCAGTACTTC
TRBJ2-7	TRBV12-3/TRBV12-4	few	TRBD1	CASSLAGTGRRYEQYF	TGTGCCAGCAGTTTAGCTGGGACAGGTAGGCGATACGAGCAGTACTTC
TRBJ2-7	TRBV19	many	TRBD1	CASSAGDRAYYEQYF	TGTGCCAGTAGTGCGGGGGACAGGGCCTACTACGAGCAGTACTTC
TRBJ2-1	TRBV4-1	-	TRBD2	CASSPRGAGELHNEQFF	TGCGCCAGCAGCCCCCGGGGAGCGGGAGAACTACACAATGAGCAGTTCTTC
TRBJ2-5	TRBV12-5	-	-	CASGLDDPTFTKETQYF	TGTGCTAGTGGTTTGGATGACCCAACGTTCACTAAAGAGACCCAGTACTTC
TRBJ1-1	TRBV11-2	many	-	CASSQAAEAFF	TGTGCCAGCAGCCAAGCCGCCGAAGCTTTCTTT
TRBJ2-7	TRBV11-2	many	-	CASSLLVADSYEQYF	TGTGCCAGCAGCTTACTAGTAGCGGATTCCTACGAGCAGTACTTC
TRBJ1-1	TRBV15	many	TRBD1	CATSRRQGLNTEAFF	TGTGCCACCAGCAGGAGACAGGGGTTGAACACTGAAGCTTTCTTT
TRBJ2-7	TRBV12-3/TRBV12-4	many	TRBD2	CASSSRLAGLYEQYF	TGTGCCAGCAGTTCCCGACTAGCGGGTCTTTACGAGCAGTACTTC
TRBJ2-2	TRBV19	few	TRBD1	CASSYDRVDTGELFF	TGTGCCAGTAGTTACGACAGGGTAGACACCGGGGAGCTGTTTTTT
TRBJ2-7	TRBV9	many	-	CASSDGGPASGEQYF	TGTGCCAGCAGCGATGGAGGCCCTGCGTCGGGGGAGCAGTACTTC
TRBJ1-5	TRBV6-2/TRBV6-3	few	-	CASSNRGEQPQHF	TGTGCCAGCAGCAACCGTGGGGAACAGCCCCAGCATTTT
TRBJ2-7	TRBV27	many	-	CASSLGDMLYEQYF	TGTGCCAGCAGTTTAGGGGACATGCTCTACGAGCAGTACTTC